This is a list of T cell receptor beta chains from one sample in a study of T cell repertoires in cytomegalovirus infection. TCRdb analysed the reads with MiXCR anew, one entry per CDR3 protein. The table shows just under 550,000 distinct CDR3 sequences, with approximately 26% occurring only once. Input material: PBMCs. These receptors originate from a human donor in good health (CMV status not recorded). Some clones in this sample may be carry-over from other donors' samples. The CDR3 runs from the conserved cysteine through the conserved F or W. A D gene is named only where the DNA matches it firmly. The size entry is marked missing in some rows and otherwise reads once, few, many or a size class.

v_gene	d_gene	abundance	j_gene	CDR3aa	CDR3nt
TRBV30	NA	NA	TRBJ2-1	CAWSVGWAGEQFF	TGTGCCTGGAGTGTTGGATGGGCGGGTGAGCAGTTCTTC
TRBV7-2	TRBD2	many	TRBJ2-7	CASSLPVGSGSFYEQYF	TGTGCCAGCAGCTTACCCGTCGGGAGCGGGAGTTTCTACGAGCAGTACTTC
TRBV7-8	NA	once	TRBJ1-5	CASSRIEARGQPQHF	TGTGCCAGCAGCCGAATAGAGGCCCGAGGACAGCCCCAGCATTTT
TRBV7-3	TRBD1	NA	TRBJ1-1	CASSLGQGGLNTEAFF	TGTGCCAGCAGCTTGGGACAGGGGGGCTTGAACACTGAAGCTTTCTTT
TRBV5-1	TRBD1	NA	TRBJ2-7	CASSLAGTGGSYEQYF	TGCGCCAGCAGCTTGGCCGGGACAGGGGGCTCCTACGAGCAGTACTTC
TRBV7-9	NA	NA	TRBJ2-5	CASSFSALQQETQYF	TGTGCCAGCAGCTTTTCAGCGCTTCAACAAGAGACCCAGTACTTC
TRBV12-3/TRBV12-4	NA	few	TRBJ1-2	CARRGGGGYTF	TGTGCCAGAAGGGGAGGAGGCGGCTACACCTTC
TRBV15	NA	once	TRBJ2-1	CATSRSPKDEQFF	TGTGCCACCAGCAGATCCCCTAAAGATGAGCAGTTCTTC
TRBV10-3	NA	NA	TRBJ2-1	CAISESDYNEQFF	TGTGCCATCAGTGAGTCGGACTACAATGAGCAGTTCTTC
TRBV6-1	TRBD2	NA	TRBJ2-1	CASKSLAGVYNEQFF	TGTGCCAGCAAAAGCCTAGCGGGAGTCTACAATGAGCAGTTCTTC
TRBV19	TRBD2	once	TRBJ2-3	CAGSPSGPPTDTQYF	TGTGCCGGTAGTCCTAGCGGGCCCCCCACAGATACGCAGTATTTT
TRBV18	TRBD1	few	TRBJ1-1	CASSPQGAGTEAFF	TGTGCCAGCTCACCACAGGGGGCAGGCACTGAAGCTTTCTTT
TRBV7-2	TRBD2	many	TRBJ2-1	CASSPPGGRALREQFF	TGTGCCAGCAGCCCCCCCGGCGGGAGGGCCCTGCGGGAGCAGTTCTTC
TRBV12-3/TRBV12-4	TRBD2	NA	TRBJ2-1	CASTLPGLAVYNEQFF	TGTGCCAGCACCTTACCGGGACTAGCGGTTTACAATGAGCAGTTCTTC
TRBV7-2	TRBD2	many	TRBJ2-1	CASSLRASGRDEQFF	TGTGCCAGCAGCTTGCGGGCAAGCGGGAGGGATGAGCAGTTCTTC